The 5 T cell receptor beta chains given below trace back to one sample, sequenced in a study of early T cells in non-severe SARS-CoV-2 infection. TCRdb processed the 5' RACE reads anew with MiXCR; each CDR3 protein has one entry. This sample has roughly 90,000 distinct CDR3 sequences, with under 15% found just once. The sequencing sample was made of whole blood. All receptors come from an adult who was a healthcare worker with PCR-confirmed SARS-CoV-2 infection or an uninfected control (not recorded which).

This clonotype was observed many times. This chain connects TRBV7-3 to TRBJ2-1, with 9 bases aligning to TRBD2. This CDR3 is 15 amino acids long. V shed 5 bases, J shed 4 bases, and the junction held 6 bases outside the gene matches. CDR1 and CDR2 (germline): SGHTA, FQGTGA. The CDR3 sequence is CASSQLAGAYNEQFF. DNA for the CDR3: TGTGCCAGCAGCCAGTTAGCGGGGGCATACAATGAGCAGTTCTTC.

As regards this clonotype: No DNA is shown, since the ends of the CDR3 on it are uncertain; the CDR3 is the one TCRdb lists. The chain has TRBV30 and TRBJ2-2. The CDR3 is made up of 12 amino acids, end residues included. Germline V gives CDR1 GTSNPN, CDR2 SVGIG (reference sequence). The CDR3 region is CAWTLRAGELFF.

This clonotype has only a few counts. The chain has TRBV6-5 and TRBJ1-5; D perhaps matches TRBD1 (6 bases). This CDR3 spans 14 amino acids. In germline, CDR1 is MNHEY, CDR2 SVGAGI. Trimming pared 3 bases from V and 6 bases from J, leaving 12 bases between. CDR3 residues: CASSYRGGFQPQHF. The CDR3 DNA follows: TGTGCCAGCAGTTATCGTGGGGGCTTTCAGCCCCAGCATTTT.

This clonotype was seen a few times. The chain employs TRBV6-6 and TRBJ1-4, with 7 positions matching TRBD1. Germline CDR1 reads MNHNY; CDR2 reads SVGAGI (reference sequence). The CDR3 is made up of 15 amino acids. V was pared by 6 bases and J by 0 bases, with 4 bases of the junction left unmatched. CDR3 protein: CASSKGQTTNEKLFF. The CDR3 nucleotides are TGTGCCAGCAGCAAGGGACAGACAACTAATGAAAAACTGTTTTTT.

This clonotype was recorded many times. The CDR3 nucleotides are TGCAGCGTTGACCTACCGACGGGACTCTATGGCTACACCTTC. Residues: CSVDLPTGLYGYTF. The chain has TRBV29-1 and TRBJ1-2; D might be TRBD1 (5 bases). The germline gives CDR1 SQVTM, CDR2 ANQGSEA. The CDR3 runs to 14 residues. V was clipped by 3 bases and J by 4 bases, with 15 bases between them.